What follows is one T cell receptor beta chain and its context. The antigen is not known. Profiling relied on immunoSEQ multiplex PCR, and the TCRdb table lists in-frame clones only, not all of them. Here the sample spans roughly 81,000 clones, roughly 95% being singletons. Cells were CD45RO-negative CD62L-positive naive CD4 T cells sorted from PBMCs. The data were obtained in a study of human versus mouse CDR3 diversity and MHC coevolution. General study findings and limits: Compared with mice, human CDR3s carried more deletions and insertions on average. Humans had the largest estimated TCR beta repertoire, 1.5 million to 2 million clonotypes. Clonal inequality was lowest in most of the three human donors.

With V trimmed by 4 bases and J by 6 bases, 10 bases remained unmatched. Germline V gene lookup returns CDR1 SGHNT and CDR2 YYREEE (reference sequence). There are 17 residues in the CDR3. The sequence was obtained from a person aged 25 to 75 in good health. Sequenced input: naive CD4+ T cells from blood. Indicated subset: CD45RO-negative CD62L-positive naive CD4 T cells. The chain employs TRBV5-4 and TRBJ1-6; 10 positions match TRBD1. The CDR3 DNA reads TGTGCCAGCAGCCCGGCGGGACAGGGGTTTTCTAATTCACCCCTCCACTTT. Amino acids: CASSPAGQGFSNSPLHF.